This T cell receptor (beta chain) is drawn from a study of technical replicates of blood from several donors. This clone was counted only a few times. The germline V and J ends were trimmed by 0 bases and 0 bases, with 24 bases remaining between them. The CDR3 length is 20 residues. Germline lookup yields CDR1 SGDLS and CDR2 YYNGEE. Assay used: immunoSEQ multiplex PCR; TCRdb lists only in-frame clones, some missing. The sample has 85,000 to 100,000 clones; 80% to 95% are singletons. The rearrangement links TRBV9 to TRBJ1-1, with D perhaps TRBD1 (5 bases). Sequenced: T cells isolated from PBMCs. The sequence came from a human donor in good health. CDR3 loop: CASSVEPGGSGSQMNTEAFF. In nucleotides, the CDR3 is TGTGCCAGCAGCGTAGAACCGGGAGGCTCAGGGTCTCAGATGAACACTGAAGCTTTCTTT.